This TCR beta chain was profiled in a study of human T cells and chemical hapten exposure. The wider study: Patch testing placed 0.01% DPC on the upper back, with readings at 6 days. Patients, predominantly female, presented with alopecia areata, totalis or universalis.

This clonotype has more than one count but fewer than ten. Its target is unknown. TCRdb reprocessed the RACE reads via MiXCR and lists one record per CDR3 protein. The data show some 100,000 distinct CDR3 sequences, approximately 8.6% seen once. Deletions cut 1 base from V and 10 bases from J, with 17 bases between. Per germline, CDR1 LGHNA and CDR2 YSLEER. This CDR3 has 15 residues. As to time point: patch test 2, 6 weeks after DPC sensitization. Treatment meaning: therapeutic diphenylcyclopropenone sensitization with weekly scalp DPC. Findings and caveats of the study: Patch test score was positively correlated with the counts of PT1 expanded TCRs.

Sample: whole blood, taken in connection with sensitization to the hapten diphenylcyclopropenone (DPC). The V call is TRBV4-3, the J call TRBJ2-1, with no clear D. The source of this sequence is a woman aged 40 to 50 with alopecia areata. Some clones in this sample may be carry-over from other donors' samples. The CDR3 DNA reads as TGCGCCAGCAGCCAAGGCAGGCTGCCCTTGGGAGAGCAGTTCTTC. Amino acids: CASSQGRLPLGEQFF.